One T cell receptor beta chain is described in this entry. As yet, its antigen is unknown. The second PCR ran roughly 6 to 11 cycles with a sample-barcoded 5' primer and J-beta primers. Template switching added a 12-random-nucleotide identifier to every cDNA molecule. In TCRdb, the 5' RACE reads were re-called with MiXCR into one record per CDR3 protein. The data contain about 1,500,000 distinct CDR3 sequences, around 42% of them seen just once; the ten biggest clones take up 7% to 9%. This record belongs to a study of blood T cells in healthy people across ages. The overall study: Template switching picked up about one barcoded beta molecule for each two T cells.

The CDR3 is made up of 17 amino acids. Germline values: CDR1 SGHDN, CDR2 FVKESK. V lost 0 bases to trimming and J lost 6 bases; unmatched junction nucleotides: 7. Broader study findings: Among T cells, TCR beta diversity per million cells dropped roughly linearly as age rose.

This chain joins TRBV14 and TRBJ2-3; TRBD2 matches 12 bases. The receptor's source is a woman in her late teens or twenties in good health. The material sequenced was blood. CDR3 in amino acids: CASSQELGLAGIDTQYF. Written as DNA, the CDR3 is TGTGCCAGCAGCCAAGAGTTAGGACTAGCGGGGATTGATACGCAGTATTTT.